The next 21 T cell receptor beta chains were all read from a single sample in a study of shared clonotypes between healthy human individuals. Only in-frame clones appear in the TCRdb table, and some are missing; sequencing was by immunoSEQ multiplex PCR. The sample has hundreds of thousands of clones; 70% to 80% are singletons. Sequenced sample: PBMCs. The receptors come from a woman in her thirties or forties in good health. Some clones in this sample may be carry-over from other donors' samples.

CDR3 bases: TGTGCCAGCAGCTTAGCAATGCTAGCGGGAGATAATGAGCAGTTCTTC. Amino acid sequence: CASSLAMLAGDNEQFF. V and J are TRBV7-6 and TRBJ2-1; TRBD2 matches at 10 bases. V shed 0 bases, J shed 7 bases, and the junction held 6 bases outside the gene matches. Germline assignment: CDR1 SGHVS and CDR2 FNYEAQ. The CDR3 has 16 amino acids.

The chain carries TRBV28 and TRBJ1-5; D is unresolved. CDR1 and CDR2 (germline): MDHEN, SYDVKM. The CDR3 covers 15 residues. The V end lost 5 bases, the J end lost 2 bases, and 13 bases lay between the germline ends. For the CDR3, the DNA is TGTGCCAGCAGTACCGAACCTGTAGGCAATCAGCCCCAGCATTTT. This gives the protein CASSTEPVGNQPQHF.

The gene calls are TRBV28 and TRBJ2-1; D call uncertain. The V end lost 4 bases, the J end lost 0 bases, and 16 bases lay between the germline ends. The germline V gene has CDR1 MDHEN and CDR2 SYDVKM. There are 17 residues in the CDR3. CDR3 region: CASSSSQGARSYNEQFF. Here the CDR3 DNA reads TGTGCCAGCAGTTCCTCCCAAGGAGCACGCTCCTACAATGAGCAGTTCTTC.

The rearrangement uses TRBV5-6 and TRBJ1-6; tentative D call: TRBD1 (5 bases). This CDR3 region has 12 residues. Germline CDR1 reads SGHDT; CDR2 reads YYEEEE. The ends were cut back, 3 bases at V and 7 bases at J, with 5 bases in the middle. This CDR3 reads CASSWGNSPLHF. In DNA form, the CDR3 reads TGTGCCAGCAGCTGGGGGAATTCACCCCTCCACTTT.

The genes are TRBV7-2 and TRBJ2-1; D not resolved. The CDR3 is made up of 13 amino acids. Trimming pared 3 bases from V and 4 bases from J, leaving 7 bases between. Germline CDR1 SGHTA, CDR2 FQGNSA. CDR3 coding DNA: TGTGCCAGCAGCTTTGGTAGATACAATGAGCAGTTCTTC. Its translation: CASSFGRYNEQFF.

In the case of this clone: The germline gene is not matched at one end of the junction; a read error may be the cause. The chain uses TRBV2 and TRBJ2-4; a possible D gene is TRBD2 (5 bases). The CDR3 is made up of 17 amino acids. The germline V gene has CDR1 SNHLY and CDR2 FYNNEI. The CDR3 reads CASIEGGRVRAKNIQYF. CDR3 DNA sequence: TGTGCCAGCATTGAAGGCGGGCGGGTCCGAGCCAAAAACATTCAGTACTTC.

This sequence joins TRBV2 and TRBJ1-5, with a possible D match to TRBD1 (6 bases). Trimming cost V 3 bases and J 6 bases, with 12 bases left between them. The CDR3 totals 14 residues. Germline V gene sequence: CDR1 SNHLY, CDR2 FYNNEI. The CDR3 spells CASSDRGWGQPQHF. CDR3 nucleotides: TGTGCCAGCAGTGACAGGGGTTGGGGTCAGCCCCAGCATTTT.

V gene TRBV25-1 combines with J gene TRBJ1-2; D not certain. The CDR3 is made up of 10 amino acids. Germline V lookup: CDR1 MGHDK, CDR2 SYGVNS. V was cut by 8 bases and J by 10 bases, with 11 bases left in between. The CDR3 sequence: CASAALYYTF. CDR3 nucleotides: TGTGCCAGCGCCGCTCTCTACTACACCTTC.

The CDR3 protein is CASSAQPGLDSLEQYF. For the CDR3, the DNA is TGTGCCAGCTCAGCACAACCGGGACTAGACTCTCTCGAGCAGTACTTC. This sequence joins TRBV18 and TRBJ2-7; 8 bases are a match to TRBD2. The trim removed 5 bases at V and 6 bases at J, leaving 15 bases unmatched. Germline lookup yields CDR1 KGHSH and CDR2 LQKENI. This CDR3 has 16 residues.

The chain has TRBV11-2 and TRBJ2-7; D may match TRBD1 or TRBD2 (8 bases each). Germline V lookup: CDR1 SGHAT, CDR2 FQNNGV. This CDR3 spans 19 amino acids. V lost 5 bases, J lost 7 bases, and 33 bases lay in between. In DNA form, the CDR3 reads TGTGCCAGCAGCGGTCCCAAGGACAGGGTTCTAGCGGGCGTTATTGAGCAGTACTTC. It specifies CASSGPKDRVLAGVIEQYF.

J is TRBJ2-3 and V is TRBV4-2; possibly TRBD1 for D (6 bases). From germline, CDR1 is LGHNA and CDR2 YNFKEQ. This CDR3 is built from 15 residues. The V end lost 4 bases, the J end lost 2 bases, and 13 bases lay between the germline ends. This chain's CDR3 is CASSLARGDTDTQYF. As DNA, the CDR3 is TGTGCCAGCAGCCTCGCCAGGGGCGACACAGATACGCAGTATTTT.

The chain couples TRBV27 to TRBJ1-3, with 9 positions matching TRBD1. This CDR3 is 16 amino acids long. The germline V gene encodes CDR1 MNHEY and CDR2 SMNVEV (reference sequence). V was pared by 5 bases and J by 2 bases, with 7 bases of the junction left unmatched. The CDR3 protein is CASSPAGQGAGNTIYF. The CDR3 bases are TGTGCCAGCAGTCCCGCGGGACAGGGTGCTGGAAACACCATATATTTT.

This clone was recorded a few times. One end of the junction fails to match germline, which may point to a read error. V and J are TRBV5-4 and TRBJ1-1; TRBD1 agrees at 9 bases. The CDR3 runs 16 residues. The germline V gene has CDR1 SGHNT and CDR2 YYREEE (reference sequence). The CDR3 sequence is CASSLGTGVEDTEALF. DNA of the CDR3: TGTGCCAGCAGCTTGGGGACAGGGGTTGAGGACACTGAAGCTCTCTTC. Complete variable domain (other parts from reference TRBV5-4 and TRBJ1-1): ETGVTQSPTHLIKTRGQQVTLRCSSQSGHNTVSWYQQALGQGPQFIFQYYREEENGRGNFPPRFSGLQFPNYSSELNVNALELDDSALYLCASSLGTGVEDTEALFGQGTRLTVV.

The gene calls are TRBV6-4 and TRBJ2-5, with 12 positions matching TRBD2. Germline V gene lookup returns CDR1 MRHNA and CDR2 SNTAGT. This CDR3 has 14 amino acids. V lost 4 bases, J lost 4 bases, and 1 base stayed unmatched. CDR3 nucleotides: TGTGCCAGCAGTGCACTAGCGGGAGGAGAGACCCAGTACTTC. This encodes CASSALAGGETQYF.

This chain connects TRBV9 to TRBJ2-3, with D perhaps being TRBD1 or TRBD2 (5 bases each). CDR3 length: 15 residues. CDR1 is SGDLS, CDR2 YYNGEE, per germline. V was clipped by 0 bases and J by 5 bases, with 13 bases between them. The CDR3 here is CASSVGSGAEDTQYF. In DNA form, the CDR3 reads TGTGCCAGCAGCGTAGGGTCCGGGGCAGAAGATACGCAGTATTTT.

The rearrangement uses TRBV7-2 and TRBJ2-1; D is ambiguous. V was trimmed by 1 base and J by 7 bases, leaving 8 bases between them. The germline V gene has CDR1 SGHTA and CDR2 FQGNSA. CDR3 length: 13 amino acids. The CDR3 bases are TGTGCCAGCAGCTTAGGAGTTAATAATGAGCAGTTCTTC. Its translation is CASSLGVNNEQFF.

This chain links TRBV28 with TRBJ2-1; 14 bases are shared with TRBD2. This CDR3 region has 15 residues. CDR1 and CDR2 from the germline V gene are MDHEN and SYDVKM. Trimming at V came to 6 bases and at J to 10 bases, leaving 8 bases not matched to a gene. CDR3 amino acids: CASSGTSGRIWEQFF. For the CDR3, the DNA is TGTGCCAGCAGCGGGACTAGCGGGAGAATATGGGAGCAGTTCTTC.

This chain joins TRBV11-2 and TRBJ2-5, with TRBD2 matching over 12 bases. Trimming at V came to 4 bases and at J to 2 bases, leaving 11 bases not matched to a gene. Germline lookup yields CDR1 SGHAT and CDR2 FQNNGV. This CDR3 region has 18 residues. CDR3 DNA: TGTGCCAGCAGCTCCAGCGTTTCTAGCGGGAGGGCACAAGAGACCCAGTACTTC. Protein sequence: CASSSSVSSGRAQETQYF. Complete variable domain (other parts from reference TRBV11-2 and TRBJ2-5): EAGVAQSPRYKIIEKRQSVAFWCNPISGHATLYWYQQILGQGPKLLIQFQNNGVVDDSQLPKDRFSAERLKGVDSTLKIQPAKLEDSAVYLCASSSSVSSGRAQETQYFGPGTRLLVL.

The gene calls are TRBV28 and TRBJ2-3, with TRBD2 as a possible D gene (5 bases). The germline V gene encodes CDR1 MDHEN and CDR2 SYDVKM. The CDR3 length is 15 residues. V was clipped by 4 bases and J by 2 bases, with 13 bases between them. CDR3 DNA: TGTGCCAGCAGTTCGTCTCTCGACTACACAGATACGCAGTATTTT. The encoded protein is CASSSSLDYTDTQYF.

Points on this clone: The same CDR3 arises from other DNA sequences in this sample as well. The chain carries TRBV6-1 and TRBJ1-4, with D possibly TRBD1 on 6 matching bases. The V end was cut by 1 base, the J end by 2 bases, with 8 bases between. Germline assignment: CDR1 MNHNS and CDR2 SASEGT. The length of the CDR3 is 15 residues. CDR3: CASSEGQGTNEKLFF. As DNA, the CDR3 is TGTGCCAGCAGTGAAGGGCAGGGGACTAATGAAAAACTGTTTTTT.

The chain couples TRBV7-7 to TRBJ2-3; TRBD2 aligns across 13 bases. Germline lookup yields CDR1 SSHAT and CDR2 FNYEAQ (reference sequence). The CDR3 consists of 16 residues. V dropped 6 bases and J dropped 2; count of bases not matched to a gene: 5. CDR3 in DNA: TGTGCCAGCAGTCCCGGGACTAGCGGGGACACAGATACGCAGTATTTT. It translates to CASSPGTSGDTDTQYF.